This TCR beta chain was sequenced for a study of CD8 T cells in ankylosing spondylitis (dated by TCRdb to about 2017). Regarding the complete study: T cell receptor beta repertoires were profiled in healthy donors and ankylosing spondylitis patients so that disease-linked TCR variants could be found. The full study cohort was made up of under 30 ankylosing spondylitis patients and around 100 healthy donors. Samples of peripheral blood were taken, and for ankylosing spondylitis patients, synovial fluid was collected as well.

Paper-wide results and their limitations: The disease-linked clones were reported as significantly enriched in matched synovial fluid samples from ankylosing spondylitis patients. In peripheral blood, the disease-linked clones were found at relatively low frequencies and had a CD8+ phenotype. Blood from ankylosing spondylitis patients appeared to be characterized by a TCR beta motif made up of under ten highly homologous amino acid variants. Some motif variants were previously reported in synovial fluid and blood of reactive arthritis patients, suggesting common disease-initiation mechanisms.

The trim is 0 bases for V and 8 bases for J, with a gap of 11 bases between the germline ends. The CDR1 and CDR2 encoded by the germline V gene are SQVTM and ANQGSEA. The CDR3 starts with the cysteine, ends with the phenylalanine, and has 14 residues. Only the CDR3 portion is preserved as DNA: 42 bases, with reading frame beginning at the first base. This clonotype was counted ten times or more. The antigen it recognizes is unknown. Per-base quality was not reported, and no clone a single base away is much larger than it. Sequenced using an Illumina HiSeq 2500. Quantitative 5'-RACE with molecular barcodes was the method used to prepare the TCR beta libraries. As for the authors' bioinformatics: A new computational method based on a probabilistic model of VDJ rearrangement was used to identify disease-linked TCR variants. In TCRdb, the public reads were trimmed at Q25 with fastp and aligned with MiXCR, with productive beta chains retained. Rows with a matching CDR3 protein are joined into one entry that keeps the most common DNA and genes. It is TCRdb's table, rather than the study itself, that gives the V and J calls and clone size. The sample has about 840,000 distinct CDR3 sequences on record, around 11% of them singletons. About 0.5% of the sample is taken by the ten largest.

This chain is built from TRBV29-1 and TRBJ2-6; the D segment could be TRBD1, given 5 matching bases. The sample consisted of blood, either unsorted or a sorted T cell fraction (not recorded which). This TCR was sampled from a male donor with ankylosing spondylitis. The nucleotide sequence is given as TGCAGCGTTGAAGATTCAAGGGGTACCAACGTCCTGACTTTC. This sequence encodes CSVEDSRGTNVLTF. The CDR3 plus the reference TRBV29-1 and TRBJ2-6 genes for the other parts give the full variable domain: SAVISQKPSRDICQRGTSLTIQCQVDSQVTMMFWYRQQPGQSLTLIATANQGSEATYESGFVIDKFPISRPNLTFSTLTVSNMSPEDSSIYLCSVEDSRGTNVLTFGAGSRLTVL.